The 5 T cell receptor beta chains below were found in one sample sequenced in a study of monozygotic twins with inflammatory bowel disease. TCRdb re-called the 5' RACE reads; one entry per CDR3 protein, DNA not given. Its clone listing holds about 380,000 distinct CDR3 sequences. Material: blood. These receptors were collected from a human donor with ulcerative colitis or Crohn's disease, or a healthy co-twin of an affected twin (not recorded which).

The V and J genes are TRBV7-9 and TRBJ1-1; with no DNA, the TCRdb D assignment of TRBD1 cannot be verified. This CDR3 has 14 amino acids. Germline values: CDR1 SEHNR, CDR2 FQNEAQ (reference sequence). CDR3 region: CASSARTGKAEAFF.

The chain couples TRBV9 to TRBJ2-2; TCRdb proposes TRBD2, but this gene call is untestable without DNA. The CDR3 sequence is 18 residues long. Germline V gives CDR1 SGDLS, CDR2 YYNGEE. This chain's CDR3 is CASSVTAGGHANTGELFF.

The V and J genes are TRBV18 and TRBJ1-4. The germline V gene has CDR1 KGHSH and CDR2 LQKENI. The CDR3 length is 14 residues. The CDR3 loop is CASSPQQAQEKLFF.

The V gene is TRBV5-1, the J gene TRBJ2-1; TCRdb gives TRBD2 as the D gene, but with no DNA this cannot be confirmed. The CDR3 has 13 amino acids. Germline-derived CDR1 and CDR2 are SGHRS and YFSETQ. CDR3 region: CASSLGTSGEQFF.

The CDR3 loop is CASSNLGQLNEKLFF. The rearrangement links TRBV4-1 to TRBJ1-4; TCRdb's D call of TRBD1 is untestable without DNA. Germline V gene lookup returns CDR1 MGHRA and CDR2 YSYEKL. The CDR3 is 15 residues long.